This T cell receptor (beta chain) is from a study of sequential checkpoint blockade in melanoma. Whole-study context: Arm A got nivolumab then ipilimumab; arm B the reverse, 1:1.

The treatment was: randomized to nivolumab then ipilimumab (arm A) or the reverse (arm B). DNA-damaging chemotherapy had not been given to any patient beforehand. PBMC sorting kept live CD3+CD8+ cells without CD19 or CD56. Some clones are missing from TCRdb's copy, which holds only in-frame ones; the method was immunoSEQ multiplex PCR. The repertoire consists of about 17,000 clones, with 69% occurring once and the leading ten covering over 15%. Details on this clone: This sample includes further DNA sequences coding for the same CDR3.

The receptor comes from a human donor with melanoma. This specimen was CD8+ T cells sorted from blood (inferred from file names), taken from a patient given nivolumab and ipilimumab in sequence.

CDR3 region: CASRETGDSNQPQHF. CDR3 coding DNA: TGTGCCAGCAGGGAAACAGGGGATAGCAATCAGCCCCAGCATTTT. V and J are TRBV6-1 and TRBJ1-5; 7 bases align to TRBD1. Germline CDR1 reads MNHNS; CDR2 reads SASEGT. The CDR3 covers 15 residues. Trimming cost V 6 bases and J 0 bases; bases outside gene matches: 5.